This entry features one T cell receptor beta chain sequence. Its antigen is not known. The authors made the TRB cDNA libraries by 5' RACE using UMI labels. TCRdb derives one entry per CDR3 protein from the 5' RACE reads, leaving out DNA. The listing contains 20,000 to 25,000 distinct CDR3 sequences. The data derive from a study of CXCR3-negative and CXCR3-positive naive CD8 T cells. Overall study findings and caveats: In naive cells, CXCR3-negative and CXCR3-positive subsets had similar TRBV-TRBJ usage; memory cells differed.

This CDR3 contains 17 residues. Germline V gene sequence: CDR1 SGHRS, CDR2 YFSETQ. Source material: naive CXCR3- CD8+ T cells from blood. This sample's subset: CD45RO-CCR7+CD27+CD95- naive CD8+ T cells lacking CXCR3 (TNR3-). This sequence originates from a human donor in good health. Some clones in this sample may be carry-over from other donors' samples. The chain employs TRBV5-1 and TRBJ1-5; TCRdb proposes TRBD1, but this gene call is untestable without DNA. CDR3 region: CASSLEISGPGNQPQHF.